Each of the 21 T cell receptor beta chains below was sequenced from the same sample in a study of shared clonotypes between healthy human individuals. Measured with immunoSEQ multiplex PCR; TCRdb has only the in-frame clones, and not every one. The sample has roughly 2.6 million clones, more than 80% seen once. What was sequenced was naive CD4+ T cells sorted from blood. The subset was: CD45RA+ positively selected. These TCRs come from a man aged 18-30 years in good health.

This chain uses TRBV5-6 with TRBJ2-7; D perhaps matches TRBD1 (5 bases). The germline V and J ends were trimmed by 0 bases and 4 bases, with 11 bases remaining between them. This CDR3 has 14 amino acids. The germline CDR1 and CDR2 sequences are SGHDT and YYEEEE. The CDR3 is CASSLDQGRYEQYF. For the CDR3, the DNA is TGTGCCAGCAGCTTGGATCAGGGAAGGTACGAGCAGTACTTC.

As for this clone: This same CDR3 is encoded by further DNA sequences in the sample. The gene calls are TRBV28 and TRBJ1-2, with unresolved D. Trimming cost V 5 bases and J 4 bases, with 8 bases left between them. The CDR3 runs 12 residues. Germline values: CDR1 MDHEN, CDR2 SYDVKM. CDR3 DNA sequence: TGTGCCAGCAGTCCGCTGGGCTATGGCTACACCTTC. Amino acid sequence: CASSPLGYGYTF.

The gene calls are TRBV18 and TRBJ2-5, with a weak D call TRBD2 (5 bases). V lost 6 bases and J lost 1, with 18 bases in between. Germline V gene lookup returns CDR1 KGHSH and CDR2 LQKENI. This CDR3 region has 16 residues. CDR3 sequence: CASSTTAVGSQETQYF. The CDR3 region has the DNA TGTGCCAGCTCCACCACAGCGGTGGGAAGCCAAGAGACCCAGTACTTC.

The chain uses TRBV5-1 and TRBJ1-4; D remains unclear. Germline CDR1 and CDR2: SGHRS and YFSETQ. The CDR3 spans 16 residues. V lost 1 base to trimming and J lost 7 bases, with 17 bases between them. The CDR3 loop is CASSLTPSVLGEKLFF. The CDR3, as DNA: TGCGCCAGCAGCTTGACCCCCTCTGTACTGGGTGAAAAACTGTTTTTT.

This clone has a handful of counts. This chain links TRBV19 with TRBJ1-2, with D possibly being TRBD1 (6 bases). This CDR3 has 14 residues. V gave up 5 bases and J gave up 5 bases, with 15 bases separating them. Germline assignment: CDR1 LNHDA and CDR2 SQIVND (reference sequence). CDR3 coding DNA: TGTGCCAGTAGTCGGACAGCGTTACCGTATGGCTACACCTTC. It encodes CASSRTALPYGYTF.

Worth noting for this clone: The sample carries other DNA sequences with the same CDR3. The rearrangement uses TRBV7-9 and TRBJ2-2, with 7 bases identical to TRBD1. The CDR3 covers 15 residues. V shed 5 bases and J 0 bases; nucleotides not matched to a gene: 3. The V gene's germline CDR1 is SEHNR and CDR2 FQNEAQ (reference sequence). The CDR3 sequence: CASSRDSPNTGELFF. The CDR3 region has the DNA TGTGCCAGCAGCCGGGACAGCCCGAACACCGGGGAGCTGTTTTTT. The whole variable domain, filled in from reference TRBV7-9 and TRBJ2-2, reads DTGVSQNPRHKITKRGQNVTFRCDPISEHNRLYWYRQTLGQGPEFLTYFQNEAQLEKSRLLSDRFSAERPKGSFSTLEIQRTEQGDSAMYLCASSRDSPNTGELFFGEGSRLTVL.

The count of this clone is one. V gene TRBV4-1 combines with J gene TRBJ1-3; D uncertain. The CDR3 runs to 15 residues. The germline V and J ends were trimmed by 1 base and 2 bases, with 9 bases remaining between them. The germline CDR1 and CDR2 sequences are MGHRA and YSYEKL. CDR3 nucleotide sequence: TGCGCCAGCAGCCAAGGCCGGGTGGCTGGAAACACCATATATTTT. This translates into CASSQGRVAGNTIYF.

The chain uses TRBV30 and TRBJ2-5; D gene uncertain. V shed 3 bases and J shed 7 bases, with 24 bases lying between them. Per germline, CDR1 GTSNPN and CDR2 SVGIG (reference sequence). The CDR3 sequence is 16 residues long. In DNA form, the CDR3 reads TGTGCCTGGAGAGCTTGGCCGCGAGACCGGTTTTTGACCCAGTACTTC. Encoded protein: CAWRAWPRDRFLTQYF.

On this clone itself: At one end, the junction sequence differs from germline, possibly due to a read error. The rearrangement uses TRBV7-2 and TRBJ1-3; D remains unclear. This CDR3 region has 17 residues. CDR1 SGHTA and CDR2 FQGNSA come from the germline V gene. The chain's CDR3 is CASSLESIRLVGNTIHF. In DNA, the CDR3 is TGTGCCAGCAGCTTAGAATCGATACGTTTGGTTGGAAACACCATACATTTT.

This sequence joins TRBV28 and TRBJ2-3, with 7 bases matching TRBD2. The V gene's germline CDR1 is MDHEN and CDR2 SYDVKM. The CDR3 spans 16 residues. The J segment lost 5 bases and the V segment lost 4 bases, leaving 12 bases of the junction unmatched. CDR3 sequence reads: CASSSRTRGPQDTQYF. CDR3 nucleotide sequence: TGTGCCAGCAGTTCCCGGACTAGAGGCCCCCAAGATACGCAGTATTTT. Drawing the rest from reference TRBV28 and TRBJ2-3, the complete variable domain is DVKVTQSSRYLVKRTGEKVFLECVQDMDHENMFWYRQDPGLGLRLIYFSYDVKMKEKGDIPEGYSVSREKKERFSLILESASTNQTSMYLCASSSRTRGPQDTQYFGPGTRLTVL.

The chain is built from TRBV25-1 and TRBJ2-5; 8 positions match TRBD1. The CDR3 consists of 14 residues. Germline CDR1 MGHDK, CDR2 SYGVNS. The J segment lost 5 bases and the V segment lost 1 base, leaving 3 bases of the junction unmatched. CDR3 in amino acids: CASSELTGAETQYF. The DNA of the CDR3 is TGTGCCAGCAGTGAATTGACAGGGGCGGAGACCCAGTACTTC. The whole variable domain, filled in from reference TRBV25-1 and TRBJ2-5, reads EADIYQTPRYLVIGTGKKITLECSQTMGHDKMYWYQQDPGMELHLIHYSYGVNSTEKGDLSSESTVSRIRTEHFPLTLESARPSHTSQYLCASSELTGAETQYFGPGTRLLVL.

The CDR3 sequence is CASSQDPFGRSVHGYTF. The CDR3 DNA sequence: TGCGCCAGCAGCCAAGATCCCTTTGGACGGAGCGTACATGGCTACACCTTC. The chain is built from TRBV4-1 and TRBJ1-2, with D hard to call. The CDR3 contains 17 residues. V lost 0 bases and J lost 6, with 20 bases in between. Germline CDR1 MGHRA, CDR2 YSYEKL.

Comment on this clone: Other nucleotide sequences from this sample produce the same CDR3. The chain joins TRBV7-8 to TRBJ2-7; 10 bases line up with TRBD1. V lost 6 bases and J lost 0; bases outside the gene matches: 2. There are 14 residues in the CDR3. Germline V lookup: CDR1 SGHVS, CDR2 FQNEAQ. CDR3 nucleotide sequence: TGTGCCAGCAGTTGGGACAGGGGCTCCTACGAGCAGTACTTC. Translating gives CASSWDRGSYEQYF.

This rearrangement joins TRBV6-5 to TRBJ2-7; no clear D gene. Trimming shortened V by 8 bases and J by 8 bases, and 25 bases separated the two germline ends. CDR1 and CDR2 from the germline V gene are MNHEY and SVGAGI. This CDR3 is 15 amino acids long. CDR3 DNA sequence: TGTGCCAGCGGTAAAGGCCCTTCTACCTACGAGCAGCAGTACTTC. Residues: CASGKGPSTYEQQYF.

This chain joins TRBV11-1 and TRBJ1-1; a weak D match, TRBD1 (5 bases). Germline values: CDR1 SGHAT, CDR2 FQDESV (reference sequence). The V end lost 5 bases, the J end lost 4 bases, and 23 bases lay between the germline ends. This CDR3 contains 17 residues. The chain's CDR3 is CASSPPATSLGGTEAFF. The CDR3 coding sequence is TGTGCCAGCAGCCCCCCTGCGACTTCCCTGGGGGGCACTGAAGCTTTCTTT.

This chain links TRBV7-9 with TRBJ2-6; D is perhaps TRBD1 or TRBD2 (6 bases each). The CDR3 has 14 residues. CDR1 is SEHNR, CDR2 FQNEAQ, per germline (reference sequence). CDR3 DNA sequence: TGTGCAAGCGGAGGGGGCTCTGGGGCCAACGTCCTGACTTTC. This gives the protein CASGGGSGANVLTF. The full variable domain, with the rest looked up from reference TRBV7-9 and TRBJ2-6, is DTGVSQNPRHKITKRGQNVTFRCDPISEHNRLYWYRQTLGQGPEFLTYFQNEAQLEKSRLLSDRFSAERPKGSFSTLEIQRTEQGDSAMYLCASGGGSGANVLTFGAGSRLTVL.

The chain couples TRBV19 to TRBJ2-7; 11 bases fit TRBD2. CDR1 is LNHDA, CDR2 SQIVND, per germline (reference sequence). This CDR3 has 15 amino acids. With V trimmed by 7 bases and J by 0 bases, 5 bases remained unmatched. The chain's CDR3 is CASKPSGRLSYEQYF. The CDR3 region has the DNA TGTGCCAGTAAGCCTAGCGGGAGGCTCTCCTACGAGCAGTACTTC.

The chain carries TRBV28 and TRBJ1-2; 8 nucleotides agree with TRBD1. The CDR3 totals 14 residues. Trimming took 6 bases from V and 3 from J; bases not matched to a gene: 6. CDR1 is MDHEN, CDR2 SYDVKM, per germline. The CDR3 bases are TGTGCCAGCAGGCTACAGGGGGGGGACTATGGCTACACCTTC. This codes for CASRLQGGDYGYTF.

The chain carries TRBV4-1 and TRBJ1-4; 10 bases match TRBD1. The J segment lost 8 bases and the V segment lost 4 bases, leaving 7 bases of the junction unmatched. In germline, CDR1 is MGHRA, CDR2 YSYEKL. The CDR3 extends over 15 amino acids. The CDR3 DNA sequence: TGCGCCAGCAGCCGCCAGACAGGGGGCGCGGAAAAACTGTTTTTT. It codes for CASSRQTGGAEKLFF.

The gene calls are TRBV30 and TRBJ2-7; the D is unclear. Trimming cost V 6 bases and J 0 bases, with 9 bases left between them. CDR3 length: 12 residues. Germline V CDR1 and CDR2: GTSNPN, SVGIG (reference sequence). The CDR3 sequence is CACKGYSYEQYF. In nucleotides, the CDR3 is TGTGCCTGTAAGGGATACTCCTACGAGCAGTACTTC.

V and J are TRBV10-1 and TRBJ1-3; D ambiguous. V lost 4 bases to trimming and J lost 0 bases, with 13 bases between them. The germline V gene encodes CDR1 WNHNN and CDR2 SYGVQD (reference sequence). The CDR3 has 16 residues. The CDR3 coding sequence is TGCGCCAGCAGTGCCGGCCTCCCGAGCTCTGGAAACACCATATATTTT. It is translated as CASSAGLPSSGNTIYF.